The 30 T cell receptor beta chains below all came from one sample that was sequenced in a study of T cell repertoires in cytomegalovirus infection. TCRdb reprocessed the reads via MiXCR and lists one record per CDR3 protein. The sample shows around 570,000 distinct CDR3 sequences, roughly 43% of them seen only once. Their antigens are not known. Sequences were derived from cultured PBMCs, sampled from culture after CMV antigen stimulation. The source is a human donor in good health (CMV status not recorded). Some clones in this sample may be carry-over from other donors' samples.

The sample holds a few counts of this clonotype. The chain uses TRBV6-6 and TRBJ2-2; TRBD2 matches at 7 bases. Losses at the gene ends were 2 bases for V and 2 bases for J; bases not matched to a gene: 8. Germline V gene lookup returns CDR1 MNHNY and CDR2 SVGAGI (reference sequence). The CDR3 consists of 17 residues. The CDR3 region has the DNA TGTGCCAGCAGTTACACCACCGGGACTACCAACACCGGGGAGCTGTTTTTT. Protein product: CASSYTTGTTNTGELFF.

A few counts support this clonotype. This chain connects TRBV12-3 or TRBV12-4 to TRBJ2-2; the match to TRBD2 covers 13 bases. The CDR3 consists of 15 residues. The J segment lost 6 bases and the V segment lost 7 bases, leaving 5 bases of the junction unmatched. CDR3 coding DNA: TGTGCCAGCACGGGGACTAGCGGGATCGCCGGGGAGCTGTTTTTT. Amino acid sequence: CASTGTSGIAGELFF.

The chain links TRBV11-2 to TRBJ2-3; 8 bases fit TRBD2. Germline loops: CDR1 SGHAT, CDR2 FQNNGV. Germline trimming cut 6 bases from V and 5 bases from J; bases unmatched to any gene: 10. The CDR3 consists of 15 residues. The CDR3 is CASSFSGAQGDTQYF. CDR3 DNA sequence: TGTGCCAGCAGTTTTAGCGGGGCACAAGGAGATACGCAGTATTTT. The full variable domain, in which reference TRBV11-2 and TRBJ2-3 provide the parts outside the CDR3, is EAGVAQSPRYKIIEKRQSVAFWCNPISGHATLYWYQQILGQGPKLLIQFQNNGVVDDSQLPKDRFSAERLKGVDSTLKIQPAKLEDSAVYLCASSFSGAQGDTQYFGPGTRLTVL.

The chain joins TRBV6-1 to TRBJ1-6; D possibly corresponds to TRBD1 (6 bases). With 1 base removed from V and 15 bases from J, the gap between germline ends came to 16 bases. CDR1 and CDR2 (germline): MNHNS, SASEGT. The CDR3 extends over 14 amino acids. This CDR3 is CASSEDRARESLHF. CDR3 nucleotides: TGTGCCAGCAGTGAAGACAGGGCCAGGGAGAGCCTCCACTTT.

This clonotype was seen repeatedly, ten times or more. The chain employs TRBV7-2 and TRBJ2-7; D unclear. V was clipped by 7 bases and J by 0 bases, with 10 bases between them. Per the germline V gene, CDR1 is SGHTA and CDR2 is FQGNSA. The CDR3 extends over 13 amino acids. The CDR3 sequence: CASTSMSSYEQYF. CDR3 coding DNA: TGTGCCAGCACTTCCATGAGCTCCTACGAGCAGTACTTC. Full variable domain (rest looked up from reference TRBV7-2 and TRBJ2-7): GAGVSQSPSNKVTEKGKDVELRCDPISGHTALYWYRQSLGQGLEFLIYFQGNSAPDKSGLPSDRFSAERTGGSVSTLTIQRTQQEDSAVYLCASTSMSSYEQYFGPGTRLTVT.

V is TRBV20-1 and J is TRBJ2-3, with TRBD2 identical over 7 bases. The trim removed 3 bases at V and 6 bases at J, leaving 3 bases unmatched. There are 12 residues in the CDR3. Germline V lookup: CDR1 DFQATT, CDR2 SNEGSKA (reference sequence). For the CDR3, the DNA is TGCAGTGCTAGTAGCGGGTTTGATACGCAGTATTTT. It codes for CSASSGFDTQYF.

The chain combines TRBV7-2 with TRBJ1-5; the D gene is possibly TRBD1 (5 bases). CDR3 size: 15 residues. V was clipped by 5 bases and J by 5 bases, with 16 bases between them. Germline loops: CDR1 SGHTA, CDR2 FQGNSA. The CDR3 DNA reads TGTGCCAGCAGCCGCGGAGGCAGGGTCGATCAGCCCCAGCATTTT. It specifies CASSRGGRVDQPQHF.

This clonotype was seen more than once but under ten times. The chain couples TRBV12-3 or TRBV12-4 to TRBJ1-5; no firm D call. The V and J ends lost 6 bases and 4 bases respectively, with 19 bases between them. This CDR3 comprises 16 residues. The CDR3 loop reads CASSSTPLDRNQPQHF. The CDR3, as DNA: TGTGCCAGCAGCTCGACCCCGCTTGATAGAAATCAGCCCCAGCATTTT.

V and J are TRBV7-3 and TRBJ1-1; no reliable D call. In germline, CDR1 is SGHTA, CDR2 FQGTGA. The germline V and J ends were trimmed by 5 bases and 10 bases, with 20 bases remaining between them. The CDR3 length is 14 residues. The CDR3 here is CASSLMTRDSRAFF. CDR3 nucleotide sequence: TGTGCCAGCAGCCTGATGACCCGGGATTCAAGAGCTTTCTTT.

This clonotype was picked up many times. The chain combines TRBV7-6 with TRBJ2-3, with 8 bases identical to TRBD1. The CDR3 runs 13 residues. CDR1 SGHVS and CDR2 FNYEAQ come from the germline V gene. V lost 4 bases to trimming and J lost 4 bases; unmatched junction nucleotides: 1. The CDR3 region has the DNA TGTGCCAGCAGCTCGGACAGGGCAGATACGCAGTATTTT. Protein product: CASSSDRADTQYF.

The chain carries TRBV7-8 and TRBJ2-3, with TRBD2 identical over 8 bases. Germline V gene sequence: CDR1 SGHVS, CDR2 FQNEAQ. The CDR3 sequence is 15 residues long. V gave up 4 bases and J gave up 2 bases; unmatched junction bases: 5. CDR3 nucleotide sequence: TGTGCCAGCAGCTACAGTAGCGGGACCACAGATACGCAGTATTTT. Its protein product is CASSYSSGTTDTQYF.

The chain joins TRBV12-3 or TRBV12-4 to TRBJ1-2; TRBD1 might be the D (6 bases). CDR3 length equals 15 residues. With 0 bases removed from V and 2 bases from J, the gap between germline ends came to 10 bases. This CDR3 reads CASSLAPGTNYGYTF. The CDR3 region has the DNA TGTGCCAGCAGTTTAGCGCCAGGGACAAACTATGGCTACACCTTC.

This sequence joins TRBV7-8 and TRBJ2-7, with D perhaps assigned TRBD1 or TRBD2 (6 bases each). In germline, CDR1 is SGHVS, CDR2 FQNEAQ. This CDR3 comprises 17 residues. Trimming shortened V by 1 base and J by 6 bases, and 22 bases separated the two germline ends. CDR3: CASSLGRVGAGRSEQYF. The CDR3 DNA is TGTGCCAGCAGCTTAGGGAGAGTGGGGGCGGGGAGGTCCGAGCAGTACTTC. Full variable domain (remainder filled in from reference TRBV7-8 and TRBJ2-7): GAGVSQSPRYKVAKRGQDVALRCDPISGHVSLFWYQQALGQGPEFLTYFQNEAQLDKSGLPSDRFFAERPEGSVSTLKIQRTQQEDSAVYLCASSLGRVGAGRSEQYFGPGTRLTVT.

This rearrangement joins TRBV12-5 to TRBJ1-2, with D uncertain. The V end was cut by 6 bases, the J end by 4 bases, with 6 bases between. CDR1 is LGHNT, CDR2 FRNRAP, per germline. This CDR3 comprises 11 residues. The CDR3 DNA follows: TGTGCTAGTGGCTTATCCTATGGCTACACCTTC. It encodes CASGLSYGYTF.

This chain links TRBV6-1 with TRBJ2-1; perhaps TRBD1 as D (5 bases). The germline V gene has CDR1 MNHNS and CDR2 SASEGT. V lost 4 bases to trimming and J lost 3 bases, with 7 bases between them. This CDR3 is built from 13 residues. CDR3 DNA: TGTGCCAGCAGTGGAAGGGGCTACAATGAGCAGTTCTTC. Translated, it gives CASSGRGYNEQFF.

J is TRBJ1-1 and V is TRBV7-8; a possible D gene is TRBD1 (5 bases). Germline V gene data show CDR1 as SGHVS and CDR2 as FQNEAQ. This CDR3 region has 14 residues. V was pared by 1 base and J by 6 bases, with 12 bases between. The CDR3 sequence: CASSLGRGGPEAFF. CDR3 nucleotide sequence: TGTGCCAGCAGCTTAGGTAGGGGAGGGCCTGAAGCTTTCTTT.

The chain recombines TRBV29-1 with TRBJ1-5; 11 positions agree with TRBD1. There are 19 residues in the CDR3. CDR1 and CDR2 from the germline V gene are SQVTM and ANQGSEA. In DNA, the CDR3 is TGCCCCGTTGTTCGGGACAGGGGGACGCCAAAAATACACAATCAGCCCCAGCATTTT. It is translated as CPVVRDRGTPKIHNQPQHF.

This clonotype was detected only a few times. CDR3 nucleotides: TGTGCCAGCAGTTATAAGGGACCGAAAACTGGAAACACCATATATTTT. Translated: CASSYKGPKTGNTIYF. The chain joins TRBV6-5 to TRBJ1-3; D may be TRBD1 (5 bases). V was shortened by 3 bases and J by 2 bases, with 14 bases between the two germline ends. Germline assignment: CDR1 MNHEY and CDR2 SVGAGI. CDR3 length: 16 residues.

Here the CDR3 reads CASSAQVVNTEAFF. Written as DNA, the CDR3 is TGTGCCAGCAGTGCACAGGTCGTGAACACTGAAGCTTTCTTT. The V gene is TRBV27, the J gene TRBJ1-1; perhaps TRBD1 as D (5 bases). The V end was cut by 5 bases, the J end by 0 bases, with 10 bases between. From germline, CDR1 is MNHEY and CDR2 SMNVEV (reference sequence). The CDR3 totals 14 residues.

The gene calls are TRBV20-1 and TRBJ1-4; no reliable D call. Deletions cut 6 bases from V and 8 bases from J, with 16 bases between. Germline CDR1 DFQATT, CDR2 SNEGSKA (reference sequence). The CDR3 consists of 13 residues. The CDR3 region has the DNA TGCAGTGCGACACGGGCAGTAGGGGAAAAACTGTTTTTT. Encoded protein: CSATRAVGEKLFF.

Only a few counts were recorded for this clonotype. The CDR3: CASSQVGGKGVIPSGYTF. In DNA, the CDR3 is TGCGCCAGCAGCCAGGTTGGAGGGAAGGGAGTGATACCTTCGGGCTACACCTTC. This chain links TRBV4-1 with TRBJ1-2; D not resolved. Per germline, CDR1 MGHRA and CDR2 YSYEKL. V dropped 3 bases and J dropped 8 bases, with 28 bases sitting between them. There are 18 residues in the CDR3.

This clonotype was seen more than once but under ten times. The chain links TRBV5-5 to TRBJ1-5, with 11 nucleotides matching TRBD1. After removal of 4 bases from V and 3 bases from J, the junction contained 6 bases not matched to a gene. The CDR3 has 16 amino acids. Germline CDR1 and CDR2: SGHKS and YYEKEE (reference sequence). CDR3 residues: CASSRGTGGTNQPQHF. CDR3 nucleotides: TGTGCCAGCAGCCGGGGGACAGGGGGAACCAATCAGCCCCAGCATTTT.

The V gene is TRBV7-2, the J gene TRBJ1-2; D possibly corresponds to TRBD1 (6 bases). Germline loops: CDR1 SGHTA, CDR2 FQGNSA. V shed 2 bases and J shed 4 bases, with 14 bases lying between them. The CDR3 is 15 amino acids. CDR3 DNA sequence: TGTGCCAGCAGCTTATCCTACAGGGTAGCCTATGGCTACACCTTC. Translating gives CASSLSYRVAYGYTF.

This clonotype was seen more than once but under ten times. The chain couples TRBV7-9 to TRBJ2-5; 14 positions match TRBD2. The CDR3 length is 19 residues. The ends lost 5 bases at V and 4 bases at J; junction bases unmatched: 15. The V gene's germline CDR1 is SEHNR and CDR2 FQNEAQ (reference sequence). CDR3 sequence reads: CASSENIGLAGGTPETQYF. The CDR3 nucleotides are TGTGCCAGCAGCGAAAATATAGGACTAGCGGGAGGAACCCCAGAGACCCAGTACTTC.

This clonotype was recorded a few times. This chain joins TRBV7-8 and TRBJ2-4; possibly TRBD1 or TRBD2 for D (6 bases each). The V gene's germline CDR1 is SGHVS and CDR2 FQNEAQ. V dropped 3 bases and J dropped 8 bases, with 11 bases sitting between them. This CDR3 spans 13 amino acids. This chain's CDR3 is CASSLGGKDIQYF. CDR3 DNA sequence: TGTGCCAGCAGCTTGGGGGGCAAGGACATTCAGTACTTC.

This clonotype was recorded many times. The V and J genes are TRBV7-2 and TRBJ2-3; the D call may be TRBD1 or TRBD2 (5 bases each). Germline assignment: CDR1 SGHTA and CDR2 FQGNSA. This CDR3 is 14 amino acids long. Trimming removed 6 bases at V and 2 bases at J, with 12 bases between. Here the CDR3 reads CASSPTGTTDTQYF. CDR3 nucleotides: TGTGCCAGCAGTCCGACTGGGACCACAGATACGCAGTATTTT.

This rearrangement joins TRBV5-5 to TRBJ2-2, with 9 bases fitting TRBD2. There are 16 residues in the CDR3. The V gene's germline CDR1 is SGHKS and CDR2 YYEKEE (reference sequence). The junction had 6 bases not matched to a gene; V was cut back by 2 bases and J by 4 bases. CDR3 amino acids: CASSFLAGGTTGELFF. CDR3 bases: TGTGCCAGCAGCTTTCTGGCGGGAGGGACCACCGGGGAGCTGTTTTTT.

The V call is TRBV6-1, the J call TRBJ2-2; tentative D call: TRBD2 (6 bases). Trimming took 4 bases from V and 4 from J, leaving 10 bases between them. The CDR3 has 14 residues. The germline CDR1 and CDR2 sequences are MNHNS and SASEGT. This CDR3 is CASSGGLITGELFF. In DNA, the CDR3 is TGTGCCAGCAGTGGAGGACTAATCACCGGGGAGCTGTTTTTT.

The chain combines TRBV7-6 with TRBJ1-1; D is perhaps TRBD1 (6 bases). Germline-derived CDR1 and CDR2 are SGHVS and FNYEAQ. The CDR3 totals 15 residues. V dropped 5 bases and J dropped 3 bases, with 16 bases sitting between them. CDR3 DNA: TGTGCCAGCAGCCCTAGGGGGGGGCGGGACACTGAAGCTTTCTTT. This encodes CASSPRGGRDTEAFF.

The rearrangement uses TRBV27 and TRBJ2-7; the D call may be TRBD1 or TRBD2 (6 bases each). The germline V gene encodes CDR1 MNHEY and CDR2 SMNVEV (reference sequence). The CDR3 loop spans 14 amino acids. Trimming removed 0 bases at V and 4 bases at J, with 10 bases between. CDR3 residues: CASSLSRRGYEQYF. The CDR3 DNA follows: TGTGCCAGCAGTTTATCCCGGAGGGGGTACGAGCAGTACTTC.